What follows are 11 T cell receptor beta chains derived from one specimen sequenced in a study of T-cell reconstitution after alpha-beta-depleted transplantation in children. Preparing the TCRbeta library involved the use of unique molecular identifiers. TCRdb reprocessed the PCR reads with MiXCR, giving one entry per CDR3 protein. Of roughly 220,000 distinct CDR3 sequences in the sample, 7% to 9% were seen once. Sequenced material: PBMCs, mostly from graft donor cells, taken 360 days after TCRalphabeta/CD19-depleted stem cell transplant. These receptors all come from a male patient aged 2-9 years who had a stem cell transplant for acute myeloid leukemia, so the T cells may come from the graft donor.

This clonotype was recorded many times. The gene calls are TRBV6-5 and TRBJ2-7; 10 bases are shared with TRBD1. CDR1 is MNHEY and CDR2 is SVGAGI in the germline V gene. The CDR3 is made up of 14 amino acids. The J segment lost 3 bases and the V segment lost 4 bases, leaving 3 bases of the junction unmatched. This CDR3 is CASSSRDRGYEQYF. In DNA form, the CDR3 reads TGTGCCAGCAGTTCCCGGGACAGGGGCTACGAGCAGTACTTC.

This clonotype was observed a handful of times. The gene calls are TRBV11-3 and TRBJ2-5; 7 positions match TRBD1. In germline, CDR1 is SGHNT, CDR2 YENEEA. This CDR3 has 15 amino acids. Trimming at V came to 2 bases and at J to 4 bases, leaving 7 bases not matched to a gene. The CDR3 DNA is TGTGCCAGCAGCTTAAGGTCCGCAGGGGGAGAGACCCAGTACTTC. Its translation: CASSLRSAGGETQYF.

This clonotype was recorded once. The V call is TRBV6-2 or TRBV6-3, the J call TRBJ2-1, with 15 bases identical to TRBD2. Germline V gene sequence: CDR1 MNHEY, CDR2 SVGEGT. Trimming at V came to 6 bases and at J to 7 bases, leaving 7 bases not matched to a gene. The length of the CDR3 is 16 residues. The CDR3 DNA is TGTGCCAGCAGCAGACCGGGACTAGCGGGAGGTAATGAGCAGTTCTTC. It translates to CASSRPGLAGGNEQFF.

This clonotype was recorded at least ten times. The chain employs TRBV12-3 or TRBV12-4 and TRBJ2-2, with TRBD1 identical over 10 bases. V lost 5 bases and J lost 6; bases outside the gene matches: 9. CDR3 length: 16 amino acids. For the CDR3, the DNA is TGTGCCAGCAGTCAGACAGGGGGCATATCCCCCGGGGAGCTGTTTTTT. Residues: CASSQTGGISPGELFF.

This chain joins TRBV20-1 and TRBJ2-2; 7 bases map to TRBD1. CDR3 size: 14 residues. The V and J ends lost 5 bases and 5 bases, in that order; junction bases with no gene match: 8. CDR1 DFQATT and CDR2 SNEGSKA come from the germline V gene (reference sequence). The CDR3, as DNA: TGCAGTGCTCACCGACAGGGACGGACCGGGGAGCTGTTTTTT. Translated: CSAHRQGRTGELFF.

This clonotype was counted many times. The chain has TRBV6-5 and TRBJ2-1; no reliable D call. The V and J ends lost 0 bases and 4 bases respectively, with 4 bases between them. CDR1 MNHEY and CDR2 SVGAGI come from the germline V gene. This CDR3 is built from 13 residues. The CDR3 spells CASSYSSYNEQFF. The DNA for the CDR3 is TGTGCCAGCAGTTACTCCTCTTACAATGAGCAGTTCTTC.

This clonotype was seen more than once but under ten times. The V call is TRBV4-1, the J call TRBJ2-1, with a tentative D call TRBD2 (6 bases). The V end lost 4 bases, the J end lost 8 bases, and 12 bases lay between the germline ends. Germline V gene lookup returns CDR1 MGHRA and CDR2 YSYEKL. The CDR3 extends over 13 amino acids. The CDR3 bases are TGCGCCAGCAGCCCCACCCTAGCGTATGAGCAGTTCTTC. It yields the protein CASSPTLAYEQFF.

This clonotype has a handful of counts. This chain links TRBV7-2 with TRBJ2-1; no reliable D call. The germline V gene has CDR1 SGHTA and CDR2 FQGNSA. V lost 1 base and J lost 2, with 9 bases in between. The CDR3 totals 15 residues. The CDR3 DNA reads TGTGCCAGCAGCTTAGATTTGCGAGCCTACAATGAGCAGTTCTTC. Amino acids: CASSLDLRAYNEQFF.

This clonotype was detected ten times or more. The genes are TRBV7-2 and TRBJ2-3; 11 bases agree with TRBD2. The V gene end was trimmed by 3 bases and the J gene end by 2 bases; junction bases not matched to a gene: 4. The CDR3 covers 16 residues. Germline V gene lookup returns CDR1 SGHTA and CDR2 FQGNSA. CDR3 loop: CASSFQLAGVTDTQYF. The CDR3 DNA reads TGTGCCAGCAGCTTCCAACTAGCGGGAGTCACAGATACGCAGTATTTT.

The chain is built from TRBV6-5 and TRBJ1-6; no clear D gene. The CDR3 extends over 17 amino acids. V lost 4 bases to trimming and J lost 6 bases, with 19 bases between them. Germline CDR1 and CDR2: MNHEY and SVGAGI. The CDR3 DNA reads as TGTGCCAGCAGTTGCGCGGCGGCAGCTCGAGCTAATTCACCCCTCCACTTT. Its translation: CASSCAAAARANSPLHF.

This clonotype was picked up many times. The chain is built from TRBV20-1 and TRBJ2-7, with unresolved D. The CDR3 has 12 amino acids. Germline V gene sequence: CDR1 DFQATT, CDR2 SNEGSKA (reference sequence). Trimming left V 4 bases short and J 0 bases short, with 7 bases between. The CDR3, as DNA: TGCAGTGCTATCAGGAGCTCCTACGAGCAGTACTTC. Its protein is CSAIRSSYEQYF.